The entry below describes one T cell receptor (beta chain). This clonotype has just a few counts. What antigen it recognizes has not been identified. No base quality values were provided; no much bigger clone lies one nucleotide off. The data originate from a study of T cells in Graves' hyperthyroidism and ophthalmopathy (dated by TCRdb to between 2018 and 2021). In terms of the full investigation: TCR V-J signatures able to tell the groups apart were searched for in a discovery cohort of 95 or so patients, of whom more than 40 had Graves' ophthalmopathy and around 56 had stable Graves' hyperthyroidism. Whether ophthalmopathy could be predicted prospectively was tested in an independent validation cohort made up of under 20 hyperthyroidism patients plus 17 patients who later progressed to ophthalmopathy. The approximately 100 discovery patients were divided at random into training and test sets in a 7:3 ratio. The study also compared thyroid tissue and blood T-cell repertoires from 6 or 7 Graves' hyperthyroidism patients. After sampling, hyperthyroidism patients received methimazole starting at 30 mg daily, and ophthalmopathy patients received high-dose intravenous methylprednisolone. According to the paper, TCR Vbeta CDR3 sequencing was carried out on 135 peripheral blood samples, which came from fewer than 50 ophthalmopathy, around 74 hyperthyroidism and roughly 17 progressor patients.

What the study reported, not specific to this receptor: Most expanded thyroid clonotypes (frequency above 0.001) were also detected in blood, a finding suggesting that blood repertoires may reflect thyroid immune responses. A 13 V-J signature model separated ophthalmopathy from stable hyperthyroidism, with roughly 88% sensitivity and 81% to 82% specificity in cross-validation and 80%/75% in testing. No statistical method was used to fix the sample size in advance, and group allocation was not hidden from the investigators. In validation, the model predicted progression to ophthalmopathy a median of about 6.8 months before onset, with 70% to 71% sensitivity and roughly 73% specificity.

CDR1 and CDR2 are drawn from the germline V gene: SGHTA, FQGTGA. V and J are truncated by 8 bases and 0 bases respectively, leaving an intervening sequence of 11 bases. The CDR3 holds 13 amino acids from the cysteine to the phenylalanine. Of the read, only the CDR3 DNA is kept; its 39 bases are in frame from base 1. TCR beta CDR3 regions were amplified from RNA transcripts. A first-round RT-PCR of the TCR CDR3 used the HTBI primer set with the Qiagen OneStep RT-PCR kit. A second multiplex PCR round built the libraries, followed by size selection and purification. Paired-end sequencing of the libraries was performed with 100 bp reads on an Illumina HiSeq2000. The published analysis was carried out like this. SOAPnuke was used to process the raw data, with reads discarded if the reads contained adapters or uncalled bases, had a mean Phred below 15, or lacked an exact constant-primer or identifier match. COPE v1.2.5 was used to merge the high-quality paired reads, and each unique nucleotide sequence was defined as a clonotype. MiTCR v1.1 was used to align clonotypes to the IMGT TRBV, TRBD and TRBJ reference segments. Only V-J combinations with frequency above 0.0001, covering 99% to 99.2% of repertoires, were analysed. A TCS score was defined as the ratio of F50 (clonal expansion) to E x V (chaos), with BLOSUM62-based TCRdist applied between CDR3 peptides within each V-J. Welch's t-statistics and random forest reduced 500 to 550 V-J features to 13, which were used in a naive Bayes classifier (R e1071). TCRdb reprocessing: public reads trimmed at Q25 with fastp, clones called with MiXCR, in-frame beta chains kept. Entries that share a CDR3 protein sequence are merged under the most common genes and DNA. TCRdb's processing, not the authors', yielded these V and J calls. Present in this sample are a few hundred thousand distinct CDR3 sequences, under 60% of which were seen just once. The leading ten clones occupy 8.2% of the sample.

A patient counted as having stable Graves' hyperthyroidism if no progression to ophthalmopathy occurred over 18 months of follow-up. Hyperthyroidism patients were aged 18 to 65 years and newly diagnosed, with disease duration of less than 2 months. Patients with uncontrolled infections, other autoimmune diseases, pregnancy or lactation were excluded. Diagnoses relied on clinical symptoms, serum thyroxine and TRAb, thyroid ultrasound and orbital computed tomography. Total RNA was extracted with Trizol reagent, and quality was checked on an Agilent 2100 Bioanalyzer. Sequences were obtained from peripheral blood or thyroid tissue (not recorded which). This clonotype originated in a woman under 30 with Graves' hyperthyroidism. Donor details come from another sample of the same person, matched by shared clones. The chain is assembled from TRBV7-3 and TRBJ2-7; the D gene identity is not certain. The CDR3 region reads CASSDAFSYEQYF. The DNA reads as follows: TGTGCCAGCTCAGACGCATTCTCCTACGAGCAGTACTTC.